This T cell receptor (beta chain) derives from a study of shared clonotypes between healthy human individuals. General study findings and limits: Clonotypes shared by all four donors outscored non-shared clonotypes in generation probability.

Several immunoSEQ plates held equal portions of the genomic DNA taken from each subset. Original processing methods: In the immunoSEQ data, sequences were junction-only and lacked quality scores, so filtering differed. Sequencing used immunoSEQ multiplex PCR; TCRdb keeps in-frame clones, though not all of them. The DNA gave D and trimming, while V, J and clone size come from that table. The table has 2 million to 3 million clones, over 85% seen once. V was pared by 6 bases and J by 10 bases, with 13 bases between. This CDR3 is 12 amino acids long. Per germline, CDR1 MRHNA and CDR2 SNTAGT. To note about this clone: Its specificity is not known.

Source material: naive CD4+ T cells from PBMCs. Stated subset: CD45RA+ positively selected. This receptor was taken from a man aged 18 to 29 in good health. Some clones in this sample may be carry-over from other donors' samples. The chain uses TRBV6-4 and TRBJ2-4; D gene unclear. CDR3: CASSGPLGIQYF. The CDR3 nucleotides are TGTGCCAGCAGCGGACCCCTCGGAATTCAGTACTTC.